Each of the 31 T cell receptor beta chains below was sequenced from the same sample in a study of tumor and adjacent non-tumor tissue in lung cancer. No cell sorting was done before RNA was extracted from the tissue. The library came from three nested PCR rounds adapted from ARM-PCR protocols. One entry per CDR3 protein results from TCRdb running MiXCR on the multiplex PCR reads. The sample holds roughly 70,000 distinct CDR3 sequences, roughly 73% seen once. Sample: lung tumor tissue. The receptors were sampled from a man aged 55 to 70 with non-small cell lung cancer.

This chain joins TRBV5-5 and TRBJ2-7, with D uncertain. Looked up from germline, CDR1 is SGHKS and CDR2 is YYEKEE (reference sequence). V was shortened by 4 bases and J by 3 bases, with 17 bases between the two germline ends. CDR3 length: 15 amino acids. The CDR3, as DNA: TGTGCCAGCAGCCAATCAAGCCTAGAGAGCTACGAGCAGTACTTC. It yields the protein CASSQSSLESYEQYF. Combining the CDR3 with reference TRBV5-5 and TRBJ2-7 gives the whole variable domain DAGVTQSPTHLIKTRGQQVTLRCSPISGHKSVSWYQQVLGQGPQFIFQYYEKEERGRGNFPDRFSARQFPNYSSELNVNALLLGDSALYLCASSQSSLESYEQYFGPGTRLTVT.

The rearrangement uses TRBV27 and TRBJ2-4; D tentatively fits TRBD1 or TRBD2 (6 bases each). The CDR3 contains 17 residues. V gave up 10 bases and J gave up 1 base, with 23 bases separating them. Germline V gene lookup returns CDR1 MNHEY and CDR2 SMNVEV (reference sequence). Here the CDR3 DNA reads TGTGCCAACAGCCAAGTCCCGGGGGCCAGGGCCAAAAACATTCAGTACTTC. Amino acid sequence: CANSQVPGARAKNIQYF.

This clonotype showed up many times. The gene calls are TRBV20-1 and TRBJ2-3; D is ambiguous. The CDR3 loop spans 12 amino acids. CDR1 is DFQATT and CDR2 is SNEGSKA in the germline V gene (reference sequence). V lost 7 bases and J lost 5, with 13 bases in between. CDR3 DNA: TGCAGTGTTAAGGCCGGAGAAGATACGCAGTATTTT. Its translation: CSVKAGEDTQYF.

This clonotype has a handful of counts. The V and J genes are TRBV18 and TRBJ2-1; D possibly corresponds to TRBD2 (5 bases). Deletions cut 6 bases from V and 7 bases from J, with 19 bases between. The CDR3 totals 15 residues. The V gene's germline CDR1 is KGHSH and CDR2 LQKENI. The CDR3 spells CASSPPEGRSNEQFF. DNA for the CDR3: TGTGCCAGCTCTCCGCCCGAGGGCCGATCGAATGAGCAGTTCTTC. Supplemented by reference TRBV18 and TRBJ2-1, the full variable domain reads NAGVMQNPRHLVRRRGQEARLRCSPMKGHSHVYWYRQLPEEGLKFMVYLQKENIIDESGMPKERFSAEFPKEGPSILRIQQVVRGDSAAYFCASSPPEGRSNEQFFGPGTRLTVL.

A note on this clonotype: One end of the junction does not line up with germline, which may come from a read error. The chain carries TRBV6-5 and TRBJ1-6, with D hard to call. The CDR3 has 15 amino acids. From germline, CDR1 is MNHEY and CDR2 SVGAGI. CDR3 loop: CASNYGSLANSPHHF. The CDR3 nucleotides are TGTGCCAGCAATTACGGGAGTCTTGCTAATTCACCCCACCACTTT.

Points on this clonotype: Given the absence of the conserved phenylalanine or tryptophan at the CDR3 end, a read error is likely. The limits of the CDR3 on the DNA are not certain, so only TCRdb's listed CDR3 is given. V is TRBV29-1 and J is TRBJ2-1. Including both end residues, the CDR3 is 12 amino acids long. Germline V CDR1 and CDR2: SQVTM, ANQGSEA. The chain's CDR3 is CRVGMWGNEQSL.

The CDR3 reads CASSERSGRQATQHF. The CDR3 bases are TGTGCCAGCAGTGAAAGAAGCGGGAGACAAGCTACGCAGCATTTT. The chain employs TRBV6-1 and TRBJ2-3; D not certain. The end of the DNA is better explained by TRBJ1-5, so the J call may be wrong. Germline CDR1 is MNHNS and CDR2 is SASEGT. The CDR3 is made up of 15 amino acids.

This clonotype appeared a few times. The conserved final phenylalanine or tryptophan is absent from the CDR3, which likely points to a read error. No DNA is shown, since the ends of the CDR3 on it are uncertain; the CDR3 is the one TCRdb lists. This chain joins TRBV20-1 and TRBJ2-7. Ends included, the CDR3 has 12 residues. Per germline, CDR1 DFQATT and CDR2 SNEGSKA (reference sequence). This chain's CDR3 is CSASDRPDEQYL.

Ten or more counts support this clonotype. The rearrangement uses TRBV20-1 and TRBJ2-2, with 7 positions matching TRBD2. J was trimmed by 5 bases and V by 7 bases; bases with no gene match: 16. Germline loops: CDR1 DFQATT, CDR2 SNEGSKA (reference sequence). The CDR3 has 16 residues. The CDR3 protein is CSDTVEGGKETGELFF. The CDR3 DNA reads TGCAGTGATACTGTAGAGGGAGGGAAGGAGACCGGGGAGCTGTTTTTT.

On this clonotype: Since no conserved phenylalanine or tryptophan closes the CDR3, a read error is the likely cause. The chain couples TRBV5-6 to TRBJ2-2; possible D gene TRBD2, 6 bases. Germline values: CDR1 SGHDT, CDR2 YYEEEE. CDR3 length: 14 amino acids. The CDR3 nucleotides are TGTGCCAGCAGCTTGAGGGGAACACCCGGGGGGCTGTTTCTT. Translating it yields CASSLRGTPGGLFL.

This clonotype was detected once. This chain connects TRBV7-9 to TRBJ1-2, with TRBD1 as a possible D gene (5 bases). The CDR3 consists of 15 residues. Trimming took off 8 bases at V and 6 bases at J, with 22 bases between the two ends. Germline V CDR1 and CDR2: SEHNR, FQNEAQ (reference sequence). The CDR3 here is CASFGRDGEGDGYTF. The CDR3 bases are TGTGCCAGCTTCGGCCGGGACGGGGAAGGAGATGGCTACACCTTC.

With respect to this clonotype: One junction end does not reproduce the germline sequence, and a read error may be involved. The chain couples TRBV11-1 to TRBJ2-2, with a weak D call TRBD2 (5 bases). This CDR3 comprises 14 residues. Germline assignment: CDR1 SGHAT and CDR2 FQDESV (reference sequence). CDR3 nucleotide sequence: TGTGCCAGCAGCCATACTTGTGGCACCGGGGAGCTGTCTTTT. Amino acid sequence: CASSHTCGTGELSF.

On this clonotype itself: A much larger clone lies one base from this, so it may be a read error. This chain connects TRBV30 to TRBJ2-3, with a tentative D call TRBD2 (5 bases). Per germline, CDR1 GTSNPN and CDR2 SVGIG (reference sequence). The CDR3 spans 12 residues. The CDR3 bases are TGTGCCTTAAGCCGGATGGGAGATACGCACTATTTT. Protein sequence: CALSRMGDTHYF. Looking up the rest from reference TRBV30 and TRBJ2-3 gives the full variable domain: SQTIHQWPATLVQPVGSPLSLECTVEGTSNPNLYWYRQAAGRGLQLLFYSVGIGQISSEVPQNLSASRPQDRQFILSSKKLLLSDSGFYLCALSRMGDTHYFGPGTRLTVL.

A few counts support this clonotype. V is TRBV5-1 and J is TRBJ1-1, with D perhaps TRBD1 (6 bases). Trimming removed 6 bases from V and 7 bases from J, with 19 bases in between. The CDR3 runs to 14 residues. Germline values: CDR1 SGHRS, CDR2 YFSETQ. The CDR3 sequence: CASIPDDGDNEAFF. DNA for the CDR3: TGCGCCAGCATCCCGGACGACGGGGACAATGAAGCTTTCTTT.

Comments on this clonotype: One junction end disagrees with the germline gene, perhaps due to a read error. This sequence joins TRBV12-3 or TRBV12-4 and TRBJ2-3; D is perhaps TRBD2 (7 bases). There are 12 residues in the CDR3. In DNA, the CDR3 is TGTGTCAGCAGTTCGGGGAGGGGGTGGCGGTATTTT. Translation: CVSSSGRGWRYF.

The rearrangement links TRBV18 to TRBJ2-3; possible D gene TRBD2, 5 bases. The CDR3 totals 14 residues. V lost 2 bases and J 6 bases, leaving 12 bases between the germline ends. Per the germline V gene, CDR1 is KGHSH and CDR2 is LQKENI. CDR3 nucleotides: TGTGCCAGCTCACCATCGCCCCGGAGGGATACGCAGTATTTT. The encoded protein is CASSPSPRRDTQYF.

This clonotype has a single count. A read error may be the cause here, since a much bigger clone is one base away. No conserved phenylalanine or tryptophan ends this CDR3, so it is likely a read error. J is TRBJ2-5 and V is TRBV5-6; D remains ambiguous. This CDR3 is 11 amino acids long. The germline V gene encodes CDR1 SGHDT and CDR2 YYEEEE. Trimming removed 1 base from V and 4 bases from J, with 2 bases in between. This CDR3 is CASSLLETQYS. CDR3 bases: TGTGCCAGCAGCTTGTTAGAGACCCAGTACTCC.

CDR3 sequence reads: CASSPRQGLAGELQETQYF. Written as DNA, the CDR3 is TGCGCCAGCAGCCCAAGACAGGGGCTAGCGGGAGAGCTCCAAGAGACCCAGTACTTC. This chain links TRBV5-1 with TRBJ2-5; TRBD2 agrees at 10 bases. The ends lost 4 bases at V and 1 base at J; junction bases unmatched: 16. The CDR3 sequence is 19 residues long. CDR1 and CDR2 from the germline V gene are SGHRS and YFSETQ.

A remark on this clonotype: The conserved closing phenylalanine or tryptophan is absent in this CDR3, likely reflecting a read error. This chain joins TRBV6-1 and TRBJ2-3; 7 bases agree with TRBD1. The V segment lost 7 bases and the J segment 6 bases; nucleotides outside the gene matches: 10. Germline CDR1 is MNHNS and CDR2 is SASEGT. CDR3 length: 14 residues. The CDR3 sequence is CASKSRTGEDTQYS. The CDR3 DNA reads as TGTGCCAGCAAATCGAGGACAGGAGAGGATACGCAGTATTCT.

The chain couples TRBV11-1 to TRBJ2-3; 11 bases fit TRBD1. This CDR3 has 16 amino acids. V was pared by 5 bases and J by 7 bases, with 11 bases of the junction left unmatched. Germline V gives CDR1 SGHAT, CDR2 FQDESV (reference sequence). The DNA for the CDR3 is TGTGCCAGCAGCCTGGACAGGGGGCGTTCCGGAAATACGCAGTATTTT. Amino acids: CASSLDRGRSGNTQYF. Based on the CDR3 plus reference TRBV11-1 and TRBJ2-3, the full variable domain is EAEVAQSPRYKITEKSQAVAFWCDPISGHATLYWYRQILGQGPELLVQFQDESVVDDSQLPKDRFSAERLKGVDSTLKIQPAELGDSAMYLCASSLDRGRSGNTQYFGPGTRLTVL.

Note on this clonotype: Since no conserved phenylalanine or tryptophan closes the CDR3, a read error is the likely cause. The rearrangement uses TRBV6-5 and TRBJ2-7; TRBD1 aligns across 7 bases. The junction had 15 bases not matched to a gene; V was cut back by 5 bases and J by 2 bases. The germline V gene encodes CDR1 MNHEY and CDR2 SVGAGI. This CDR3 spans 17 amino acids. The CDR3, as DNA: TGTGCCAGCAGTAAGACAGGGACCCTATCCATGCCCTACGAGCAGTACTTG. Translating gives CASSKTGTLSMPYEQYL.

This rearrangement joins TRBV6-5 to TRBJ2-5; D assignment may be TRBD1 or TRBD2 (6 bases each). CDR1 is MNHEY, CDR2 SVGAGI, per germline. The CDR3 sequence is 16 residues long. The V end was cut by 6 bases, the J end by 5 bases, with 22 bases between. CDR3 protein: CASRMSLGGGGETQYF. DNA of the CDR3: TGTGCCAGCAGAATGTCACTGGGCGGAGGGGGTGAGACCCAGTACTTC.

Note on this clonotype: Germline is not matched at one junction end, which may reflect a read error. The chain uses TRBV6-6 and TRBJ2-7, with D possibly matching TRBD2 (5 bases). Germline V gene sequence: CDR1 MNHNY, CDR2 SVGAGI (reference sequence). There are 17 residues in the CDR3. CDR3 DNA: TGTGCCAGCAGTTTCCGGGATAGGGCTTTGAGCTCCTACGAGAAGTACTTC. Protein sequence: CASSFRDRALSSYEKYF.

In regard to this clonotype: The final CDR3 position lacks the conserved phenylalanine or tryptophan, pointing to a likely read error. The chain has TRBV29-1 and TRBJ2-3; D perhaps matches TRBD1 (6 bases). This CDR3 is built from 15 residues. The germline CDR1 and CDR2 sequences are SQVTM and ANQGSEA. The CDR3 sequence: CSIEGSGTTTDTQYL. For the CDR3, the DNA is TGCAGCATTGAAGGATCGGGGACAACGACAGATACGCAGTATCTT.

J is TRBJ1-2 and V is TRBV20-1; 7 nucleotides align to TRBD1. This CDR3 is 14 amino acids long. The V and J ends lost 4 bases and 7 bases, in that order; junction bases with no gene match: 12. The germline gives CDR1 DFQATT, CDR2 SNEGSKA (reference sequence). CDR3 DNA: TGCAGTGCTAAGCTGACAGGGCTTATGGGTGGCTACACCTTC. Amino acid sequence: CSAKLTGLMGGYTF.

As concerns this clonotype: This CDR3 fails to terminate in the conserved phenylalanine or tryptophan, so it likely reflects a read error. This chain connects TRBV29-1 to TRBJ2-3; D not certain. Trimming shortened V by 7 bases and J by 8 bases, and 22 bases separated the two germline ends. The CDR3 has 14 residues. Germline CDR1 and CDR2: SQVTM and ANQGSEA. CDR3 DNA: TGCAGCGCCTACCTCTCGACCCCGTGGGGTACGCAGTATTCT. Its translation: CSAYLSTPWGTQYS.

This clonotype was recorded at least ten times. A much larger clone is a single base away; this may be a read error. No conserved phenylalanine or tryptophan is present at the end of the CDR3, so a read error is the likely explanation. The chain employs TRBV29-1 and TRBJ2-5; D is unclear. Germline lookup yields CDR1 SQVTM and CDR2 ANQGSEA. V lost 5 bases and J 7 bases, leaving 8 bases between the germline ends. The CDR3 contains 10 residues. CDR3 bases: TGCAGCGTTTTGCTCGGGACCCAGTACCTC. Translated, it gives CSVLLGTQYL.

About this clonotype itself: At one end the junction does not follow the germline gene, possibly because of a read error. The genes are TRBV29-1 and TRBJ2-1; D may be TRBD2 (5 bases). Germline V gene lookup returns CDR1 SQVTM and CDR2 ANQGSEA. This CDR3 has 12 residues. CDR3 amino acids: CSVERQIREQFF. As DNA, the CDR3 is TGTAGCGTTGAGAGGCAGATCAGGGAGCAGTTCTTC.

The chain joins TRBV6-5 to TRBJ2-5; TRBD2 aligns across 7 bases. The CDR3 has 18 residues. Germline V gives CDR1 MNHEY, CDR2 SVGAGI. Trimming at V came to 0 bases and at J to 7 bases, leaving 17 bases not matched to a gene. In DNA, the CDR3 is TGTGCCAGCAGTTACTCGTTCGATCGTAGCGGGCCGGAGGGGACCCAGTACTTC. Amino acid sequence: CASSYSFDRSGPEGTQYF.

In the case of this clonotype: With a much larger clone just one base away, this may be a read error. This chain joins TRBV5-1 and TRBJ2-2; no clear D. Between the trimmed V and J ends, which lost 6 bases and 6 bases, there was a span of 12 bases. This CDR3 spans 13 amino acids. Germline lookup yields CDR1 SGHRS and CDR2 YFSETQ. The CDR3 coding sequence is TGCGCCAGCAACTTCGAATTCGCCGGGGAGCTGTTTTTT. Protein: CASNFEFAGELFF.

Worth noting for this clonotype: A read error may be the cause here, since a much bigger clone is one base away. V usage is TRBV18 and J usage is TRBJ2-3; D is ambiguous. The CDR3 sequence is 12 residues long. Germline V gene lookup returns CDR1 KGHSH and CDR2 LQKENI. V was shortened by 10 bases and J by 1 base, with 9 bases between the two germline ends. CDR3 nucleotides: TGTGCCAACACCCTAGGCACAGATACGCAGTATTTT. This translates into CANTLGTDTQYF.